A selection of T cell receptor beta chains follows, all from one sample in a study of neurological immune-mediated disorders. TCRdb re-called the 5' RACE reads with MiXCR, one entry per CDR3 protein. The sample lists around 67,000 distinct CDR3 sequences; roughly 5.5% were seen once. The sample taken for sequencing was PBMCs. The receptors were gathered from a man aged 18 to 29 with multiple sclerosis. Each CDR3 is given with its conserved first and last residue. A D gene is named only where the DNA matches it firmly. A row's size may be missing; if present it is once, few, many or a size class.

j_call	d_call	clone_size	v_call	cdr3_nt	cdr3_aa
TRBJ2-7	TRBD1	many	TRBV2	TGTGCCAGCAGACCTACAGGGGGCGAGCAGTACTTC	CASRPTGGEQYF
TRBJ2-3	-	many	TRBV7-8	TGTGCCAGCAGCTTAGTACGGGACACAGATACGCAGTATTTT	CASSLVRDTDTQYF
TRBJ1-6	TRBD1	many	TRBV7-8	TGTGCCAGCAGCTTAGAAACAGGGGGCACTTCACCCCTCAACTTT	CASSLETGGTSPLNF
TRBJ2-1	-	many	TRBV20-1	TGCAGTGCTAGATCCGTCAGGGCTACGAATGAGCAGTTCTTC	CSARSVRATNEQFF
TRBJ2-6	-	many	TRBV20-1	TGCAGTGCTAGGGGTAGCGGCTTGGGGGGGGCCAACGTCCTGACTTTC	CSARGSGLGGANVLTF
TRBJ2-3	TRBD1	many	TRBV20-1	TGCAGTGCCGCTACAGGGGACAACACAGATACGCAGTATTTT	CSAATGDNTDTQYF
TRBJ2-7	-	many	TRBV29-1	TGCAGCGGGATGGGACTGCAGAGCTACGAGCAGTACTTC	CSGMGLQSYEQYF
TRBJ1-1	TRBD1	many	TRBV5-6	TGTGCCAGCAGCTTGTGGGGGACAGTGAACACTGAAGCTTTCTTT	CASSLWGTVNTEAFF
TRBJ1-4	-	many	TRBV20-1	TGCAGTGCTAGTGGGGGACAAAGTAATGAAAAACTGTTTTTT	CSASGGQSNEKLFF
TRBJ2-7	-	many	TRBV20-1	TGCAGTGCTAGAAGTACTACCCCCCTGGAGCAGTACTTC	CSARSTTPLEQYF
TRBJ2-7	-	many	TRBV2	TGTGCCAGCAGTGAAGCTTGGGAGAATTTCTCCTACGAGCAGTACTTC	CASSEAWENFSYEQYF
TRBJ1-2	-	many	TRBV7-9	TGTGCCAGCAGCTCCGGGGGGGCGCGGGGCTATGGCTACACCTTC	CASSSGGARGYGYTF
TRBJ1-5	TRBD1	many	TRBV18	TGTGCCAGCTCACCCGGGACAGTTTCGGAGCCCCAGAATTTT	CASSPGTVSEPQNF
TRBJ1-1	-	many	TRBV7-2	TGTGCCAGCAGCTCGAATCAGGGGAGTGAAGCTTTCTTT	CASSSNQGSEAFF
TRBJ1-4	-	many	TRBV12-3/TRBV12-4	TGTGCCAGCAGCCCGAACCACAGAGAACTGTTTTTT	CASSPNHRELFF
TRBJ2-3	-	few	TRBV20-1	TGCAGTGCCCCACCCCTGACTAGAGGGAGTGGTACGCAGTATTTT	CSAPPLTRGSGTQYF
TRBJ2-1	-	many	TRBV7-2	TGTGCCAGCAGGGCAACCTCACTGCCAGTCAATGAGCAGTTCTTC	CASRATSLPVNEQFF
TRBJ1-1	-	many	TRBV20-1	TGCAGTGCTAGAGATGCGACAGCCAGTGGGGCTTTCTTT	CSARDATASGAFF
TRBJ1-6	-	many	TRBV5-6	TGTGCCAGCAGCAAGGGGTCGGGGGGGCTGCTACCGACCTCACCCCTCCACTTT	CASSKGSGGLLPTSPLHF
TRBJ1-2	-	many	TRBV20-1	TGCAGTGCCGCCGGTCCAGGGGTGTCAAGAGACTACACCTTC	CSAAGPGVSRDYTF
TRBJ1-1	-	many	TRBV7-9	TGTGCCAGCAGCTTAGTAGGCGGGGATGAAGCTTTCTTT	CASSLVGGDEAFF
TRBJ2-2	-	many	TRBV5-1	TGCGCCAGCAGCCTTACAGGGCTGAACACCGGGGAGCTGTTTTTT	CASSLTGLNTGELFF
TRBJ2-5	TRBD1	many	TRBV5-1	TGCGCCAGCAGCTTGAACAGGGGAGTGGGAGAGACCCAGTACTTC	CASSLNRGVGETQYF
TRBJ2-5	-	many	TRBV5-1	TGCGCCAGCAGCTTGGAGGGGGGGTACGAGACCCAGTACTTC	CASSLEGGYETQYF
TRBJ2-3	-	many	TRBV4-2	TGTGCCAGCAGCCTGACGGGGACAGATACGCAGTATTTT	CASSLTGTDTQYF
TRBJ2-3	-	many	TRBV20-1	TGCAGTGCTAGACTGACCGCGGCGTTAAATACGCAGTATTTT	CSARLTAALNTQYF
TRBJ1-3	-	many	TRBV4-3	TGCGCCAGCAGCCAGGGGTCTCCAACCTCCGGAAACACCATATATTTT	CASSQGSPTSGNTIYF
TRBJ1-1	-	many	TRBV25-1	TGTGCCAGCAGTGTCGGGCGGAACACTGAAGCTTTCTTT	CASSVGRNTEAFF
TRBJ2-2	TRBD2	many	TRBV6-5	TGTGCCAGCAGCCCCGGGAGGGACGGAATAGGCGGGGAGCTGTTTTTT	CASSPGRDGIGGELFF
TRBJ2-5	TRBD2	-	TRBV7-2	TGTGCCAGCAGCCCACGCCCCCAAGCGGGAGGACCGAACTTC	CASSPRPQAGGPNF
TRBJ2-7	-	many	TRBV10-3	TGTGCCATCAGTGAGTTTGATAGGGGAACGGGCGAGCAGTACTTC	CAISEFDRGTGEQYF
TRBJ1-4	-	many	TRBV5-1	TGCGCCAGCAGCTTTATTTCGAGGGCAACTAATGAAAAACTGTTTTTT	CASSFISRATNEKLFF
TRBJ2-2	TRBD2	many	TRBV5-1	TGCGCCAGCAGCCCGCTTTCTAGCGGGAGGATTACCGGGGAGCTGTTTTTT	CASSPLSSGRITGELFF
TRBJ2-7	TRBD2	few	TRBV4-2	TGTGCCAGCAGCCAAGCACCCCGGGGAGGGGCCCTTTTCGAGCAGTACTTC	CASSQAPRGGALFEQYF
TRBJ2-1	TRBD1	medium-sized	TRBV5-1	TGCGCCAGCAGCTTACAGGGGAGCTCCTACAATGAGCAGTTCTTC	CASSLQGSSYNEQFF
TRBJ1-4	-	many	TRBV4-3	TGCGCCAGCCGGGGGGATCCTAATGAAAAACTGTTTTTT	CASRGDPNEKLFF
TRBJ1-2	-	many	TRBV3-1	TGTGCCAGCAGCCGGGGCAGTCACTATGGCTACACCTTC	CASSRGSHYGYTF
TRBJ2-3	TRBD2	many	TRBV7-3	TGTGCCAGCAGCCTCGTAGCGGGGAGGCCAGATACGCAGTATTTT	CASSLVAGRPDTQYF
TRBJ2-3	TRBD2	-	TRBV20-1	TGCAGTGCTAGAGGCCTAGGCGCGACTAGCGGGACGACAGATACGCAGTATTTT	CSARGLGATSGTTDTQYF
TRBJ2-1	-	many	TRBV30	TGTGCCTGGAGTATTATCGGGGACCAGTTCTTC	CAWSIIGDQFF
TRBJ2-7	TRBD1	many	TRBV5-1	TGCGCCAGCAGCTCATTGGGGACAGCATTTTACGAGCAGTACTTC	CASSSLGTAFYEQYF
TRBJ2-2	-	many	TRBV4-3	TGCGCCAGCAGCCAAGATCTCGTCGGGGGCAACACCGGGGAGCTGTTTTTT	CASSQDLVGGNTGELFF
TRBJ2-5	TRBD2	many	TRBV20-1	TGCAGTGCCGTCGGGGTGGGGGGGGATCGGGAGACCCAGTACTTC	CSAVGVGGDRETQYF
TRBJ2-7	-	many	TRBV7-2	TGTGCCAGCAGCTTAGGCCGGACTACCACCTACGAGCAGTACTTC	CASSLGRTTTYEQYF
TRBJ2-7	TRBD2	many	TRBV5-1	TGCGCCAGCAGCCGGACCTCTCGGGGGGGCATCTACGAGCAGTACTTC	CASSRTSRGGIYEQYF
TRBJ1-2	TRBD1	many	TRBV6-6	TGTGCCAGCAGTTTACAGGGGGCGGATGGCTACACCTTC	CASSLQGADGYTF
TRBJ2-1	-	many	TRBV20-1	TGCAGTGCTAGAGATGGGGGGTCTGACTACAATGAGCAGTTCTTC	CSARDGGSDYNEQFF
TRBJ1-2	TRBD1	many	TRBV20-1	TGCAGTGCTAAGGGACAGGGGGCGCATGGCTACACCTTC	CSAKGQGAHGYTF
TRBJ1-2	-	many	TRBV5-1	TGCGCCAGCAGCTTGGATGTGGGCGCTGGCTATGGCTACACCTTC	CASSLDVGAGYGYTF
TRBJ2-1	-	few	TRBV20-1	TGCAGTGCTCGGACGGCCTGGGAGCAGTTCTTC	CSARTAWEQFF
TRBJ2-1	-	many	TRBV7-8	TGTGCCAGCAGCTTTGACACTGAGCAGTTCTTC	CASSFDTEQFF
TRBJ2-7	-	many	TRBV29-1	TGCAGCGTTGAAGATTCACATACCTACGAGCAGTACTTC	CSVEDSHTYEQYF
TRBJ2-3	-	many	TRBV11-2	TGTGCCAGCAGCTTAGTCGGCAGCTTCACAGATACGCAGTATTTT	CASSLVGSFTDTQYF
TRBJ2-3	TRBD2	many	TRBV20-1	TGCAGTGCTAGGGGTAGCGGGAACACAGATACGCAGTATTTT	CSARGSGNTDTQYF
TRBJ1-1	TRBD1	-	TRBV12-3/TRBV12-4	TGTGCCAGCAGCCCAACCACAGGGGCGGGTCGCACTGAAGCTTTCTTT	CASSPTTGAGRTEAFF
TRBJ1-2	-	many	TRBV20-1	TGCAGTGCTAGGGTAGAAAACTATGGCTACACCTTC	CSARVENYGYTF
TRBJ2-1	TRBD2	many	TRBV24-1	TGTGCCACCAGCGCACCGGCCACTAGCGGGGGGGCTCCGTTCTTC	CATSAPATSGGAPFF
TRBJ2-3	-	many	TRBV20-1	TGCAGTGCTAGGCGGCGGGATACGCAGTATTTT	CSARRRDTQYF
TRBJ2-1	TRBD1	few	TRBV4-1	TGCGCCAGCAGCCGCACAGGGGACAATGAGCAGTTCTTC	CASSRTGDNEQFF